A selection of T cell receptor beta chains follows, all from one sample in a study of blood T cell repertoires in COVID-19. Measured with immunoSEQ multiplex PCR; TCRdb has only the in-frame clones, and not every one. The data hold around 250,000 clones, with approximately 90% observed a single time. Sequencing used PBMCs or T cells enriched from blood (not recorded which). These TCRs come from a man aged 50 or older who had been exposed to COVID-19. CDR3s include the opening cysteine and the closing phenylalanine or tryptophan. The D gene is left open where the match is weak. Not every row has a clone size; where given, it reads once, few, many or a size class.

TRBD1	-	TRBV9	TRBJ2-1	16	TGTGCCAGCAGCTTGACAGGGGAAAGCTCCTACAATGAGCAGTTCTTC	CASSLTGESSYNEQFF
TRBD1	-	TRBV18	TRBJ1-6	15	TGTGCCAGCTCAGGACAGGGGCCCTATAATTCACCCCTCCACTTT	CASSGQGPYNSPLHF
TRBD2	once	TRBV18	TRBJ2-1	16	TGTGCCAGCTCACCACCGACTAGCGGGATCTACAATGAGCAGTTCTTC	CASSPPTSGIYNEQFF
TRBD1	-	TRBV7-2	TRBJ1-4	15	TGTGCCAGCAGCCCTAGGACAGGGGCGTATGAAAAACTGTTTTTT	CASSPRTGAYEKLFF
-	-	TRBV11-2	TRBJ2-3	16	TGTGCCAGCAGCTTCCCCCCCCAGGGGGAGGCAGATACGCAGTATTTT	CASSFPPQGEADTQYF
-	once	TRBV5-4	TRBJ2-3	12	TGTGCCAGCAGCCTAGCGACGGATACGCAGTATTTT	CASSLATDTQYF
-	-	TRBV28	TRBJ1-3	14	TGTGCCAGCACCGGTGGGGCGGAAGGAAACACCATATATTTT	CASTGGAEGNTIYF
-	-	TRBV19	TRBJ1-2	15	TGTGCCAGTAGTATATCTACCGGGGGGAACTATGGCTACACCTTC	CASSISTGGNYGYTF
-	-	TRBV29-1	TRBJ1-1	12	TGCAGCGAGATCCAGGGCGTCACTGAAGCTTTCTTT	CSEIQGVTEAFF
-	once	TRBV3-1/TRBV3-2	TRBJ2-2	18	TGTGCCAGCAGCCAACCTATTGGGGCAGGCCTGAGCCCCGGGGAGCTGTTTTTT	CASSQPIGAGLSPGELFF
-	-	TRBV6-5	TRBJ2-1	14	TGTGCCAGCAGTTACGGTAGCGAGTGGATTGAGCAGTTCTTC	CASSYGSEWIEQFF
TRBD2	-	TRBV28	TRBJ2-7	14	TGTGCCAGCAGACATAGCGGGGGGACCTACGAGCAGTACTTC	CASRHSGGTYEQYF
TRBD1	-	TRBV5-5	TRBJ2-7	13	TGTGCCAGCACCTTAGGACAGGGCGCCGAGCAGTACTTC	CASTLGQGAEQYF
TRBD1	-	TRBV6-5	TRBJ1-6	16	TGTGCCAGCAGTTACAGAGTCAGGGGGATAGCGGCACCCCTCCACTTT	CASSYRVRGIAAPLHF
-	-	TRBV28	TRBJ1-2	14	TGTGCCAGCAGTTGGGCAAATCGGAACTATGGCTACACCTTC	CASSWANRNYGYTF
TRBD1	-	TRBV27	TRBJ1-3	19	TGTGCCAGCAGCCCCTCTATTCGTTTGACAGGGAAAGGAGGAAACACCATATATTTT	CASSPSIRLTGKGGNTIYF
TRBD1	-	TRBV10-3	TRBJ1-1	13	TGTGCCCGTCGGGACAGCGAAAACACTGAAGCTTTCTTT	CARRDSENTEAFF
-	-	TRBV5-4	TRBJ1-2	15	TGTGCCAGCAGCCCTACCTTAGGGGCAAACTATGGCTACACCTTC	CASSPTLGANYGYTF
TRBD2	-	TRBV7-6	TRBJ2-7	15	TGTGCCAGCAGCTTGACTAGCGGGGAAACCTACGAGCAGTACTTC	CASSLTSGETYEQYF
TRBD1	-	TRBV11-3	TRBJ1-2	14	TGTGCCAGCAGCTTAGGACAGGGAATCTATGGCTACACCTTC	CASSLGQGIYGYTF
-	-	TRBV2	TRBJ1-1	15	TGTGCCAGCAGTGGACTGGGGCCAGGGGACACTGAAGCTTTCTTT	CASSGLGPGDTEAFF
TRBD1	-	TRBV11-2	TRBJ2-7	14	TGTGCCAGCAGCTTTAGACAGGGTATAGACGAGCAGTACTTC	CASSFRQGIDEQYF